The rows below give T cell receptor beta chains drawn from one sample of a study of siplizumab effects on memory and regulatory T cells. Some clones are missing from TCRdb's copy, which holds only in-frame ones; the method was immunoSEQ multiplex PCR. The table shows 60,000 to 70,000 clones, with around nine tenths occurring only once. Sequenced input: Tregs sorted from blood. These receptors were collected from a human donor in good health. CDR3s include the opening cysteine and the closing phenylalanine or tryptophan. The order of the fields is CDR3 protein, CDR3 DNA, clone size, V gene, D gene, J gene. D genes are given only for firm matches. Size values are once, few and many counts, or a class for expanded clones, and some rows have none.

CDR3 protein: CASRPTGRYGYTF; CDR3 DNA: TGTGCCAGCAGACCTACAGGGAGATATGGCTACACCTTC; clone size: NA; V gene: TRBV6-5; D gene: NA; J gene: TRBJ1-2
CDR3 protein: CSVGTVNYGYTF; CDR3 DNA: TGCAGCGTTGGGACAGTTAACTATGGCTACACCTTC; clone size: NA; V gene: TRBV29-1; D gene: NA; J gene: TRBJ1-2
CDR3 protein: CASSVGLGEQFF; CDR3 DNA: TGTGCCAGCAGCGTAGGATTGGGTGAGCAGTTCTTC; clone size: NA; V gene: TRBV9; D gene: NA; J gene: TRBJ2-1
CDR3 protein: CASSLWASGRTYNEQFF; CDR3 DNA: TGTGCCAGCAGCTTATGGGCTAGCGGGAGGACCTACAATGAGCAGTTCTTC; clone size: NA; V gene: TRBV7-2; D gene: TRBD2; J gene: TRBJ2-1
CDR3 protein: CASRTSGRIVANTGELFF; CDR3 DNA: TGTGCCAGTAGGACTAGCGGGAGGATTGTCGCGAACACCGGGGAGCTGTTTTTT; clone size: NA; V gene: TRBV19; D gene: TRBD2; J gene: TRBJ2-2
CDR3 protein: CAPPRGAYEQYF; CDR3 DNA: TGTGCCCCCCCCCGCGGGGCCTACGAGCAGTACTTC; clone size: NA; V gene: TRBV7-3; D gene: NA; J gene: TRBJ2-7
CDR3 protein: CASRDGTYEQYF; CDR3 DNA: TGTGCCAGCAGGGACGGGACCTACGAGCAGTACTTC; clone size: NA; V gene: TRBV6-1; D gene: NA; J gene: TRBJ2-7
CDR3 protein: CASSPSYEQYF; CDR3 DNA: TGTGCCAGCAGCCCCTCCTACGAGCAGTACTTC; clone size: NA; V gene: TRBV5-5; D gene: NA; J gene: TRBJ2-7
CDR3 protein: CASSTPGGDETQYF; CDR3 DNA: TGTGCCAGCAGCACACCCGGGGGCGATGAGACCCAGTACTTC; clone size: NA; V gene: TRBV6-5; D gene: NA; J gene: TRBJ2-5
CDR3 protein: CASSPLQNRDTEAFF; CDR3 DNA: TGTGCCAGCTCACCACTACAAAACAGAGACACTGAAGCTTTCTTT; clone size: NA; V gene: TRBV18; D gene: NA; J gene: TRBJ1-1
CDR3 protein: CSVTGTSGVDTQYF; CDR3 DNA: TGCAGCGTTACCGGGACTAGCGGGGTAGATACGCAGTATTTT; clone size: NA; V gene: TRBV29-1; D gene: TRBD2; J gene: TRBJ2-3
CDR3 protein: CSAGTPYYEQYF; CDR3 DNA: TGCAGCGCCGGGACACCATACTACGAGCAGTACTTC; clone size: NA; V gene: TRBV29-1; D gene: NA; J gene: TRBJ2-7
CDR3 protein: CATRQGLSSYEQYF; CDR3 DNA: TGTGCCACCCGGCAGGGACTCAGCTCCTACGAGCAGTACTTC; clone size: NA; V gene: TRBV15; D gene: NA; J gene: TRBJ2-7
CDR3 protein: CASSDHGMGYTF; CDR3 DNA: TGTGCCAGCAGTGATCACGGGATGGGCTACACCTTC; clone size: NA; V gene: TRBV6-1; D gene: NA; J gene: TRBJ1-2
CDR3 protein: CASSLGTTGAGNTIYF; CDR3 DNA: TGCGCCAGCAGCTTGGGCACGACAGGGGCTGGAAACACCATATATTTT; clone size: NA; V gene: TRBV5-1; D gene: TRBD1; J gene: TRBJ1-3
CDR3 protein: CASSLRLTGAGKETQYF; CDR3 DNA: TGCGCCAGCAGCCTCAGGCTGACAGGCGCGGGAAAGGAGACCCAGTACTTC; clone size: NA; V gene: TRBV4-3; D gene: NA; J gene: TRBJ2-5
CDR3 protein: CALSPLAGGLETQYF; CDR3 DNA: TGTGCCCTCTCCCCCTTAGCGGGAGGCTTGGAGACCCAGTACTTC; clone size: once; V gene: TRBV4-2; D gene: TRBD2; J gene: TRBJ2-5
CDR3 protein: CASSEGDRVSQPQHF; CDR3 DNA: TGTGCCAGCAGTGAAGGGGACAGGGTTTCTCAGCCCCAGCATTTT; clone size: NA; V gene: TRBV6-1; D gene: TRBD1; J gene: TRBJ1-5
CDR3 protein: CASSPQGDYGYTF; CDR3 DNA: TGTGCCAGCTCACCACAGGGGGACTATGGCTACACCTTC; clone size: NA; V gene: TRBV18; D gene: NA; J gene: TRBJ1-2
CDR3 protein: CAWADRFNQPQHF; CDR3 DNA: TGTGCCTGGGCCGACAGATTCAATCAGCCCCAGCATTTT; clone size: NA; V gene: TRBV30; D gene: NA; J gene: TRBJ1-5
CDR3 protein: CASSPTDGPNTEAFF; CDR3 DNA: TGTGCCAGCTCACCTACGGACGGCCCGAACACTGAAGCTTTCTTT; clone size: NA; V gene: TRBV18; D gene: NA; J gene: TRBJ1-1
CDR3 protein: CASSWGLDTQYF; CDR3 DNA: TGTGCCAGCAGCTGGGGTCTAGATACGCAGTATTTT; clone size: NA; V gene: TRBV7-9; D gene: NA; J gene: TRBJ2-3
CDR3 protein: CSALGSAAQYF; CDR3 DNA: TGCAGTGCACTGGGATCAGCAGCGCAGTATTTT; clone size: NA; V gene: TRBV20-1; D gene: NA; J gene: TRBJ2-3
CDR3 protein: CASSLVGKAYGYTF; CDR3 DNA: TGTGCCAGCAGCTTGGTCGGGAAGGCCTATGGCTACACCTTC; clone size: NA; V gene: TRBV5-4; D gene: NA; J gene: TRBJ1-2
CDR3 protein: CASNPIQGAPGGYTF; CDR3 DNA: TGTGCCAGTAATCCAATACAGGGGGCTCCAGGAGGCTACACCTTC; clone size: NA; V gene: TRBV19; D gene: TRBD1; J gene: TRBJ1-2
CDR3 protein: CAWGTGTSGSYNEQFF; CDR3 DNA: TGTGCCTGGGGCACCGGGACTAGCGGTTCCTACAATGAGCAGTTCTTC; clone size: NA; V gene: TRBV30; D gene: TRBD2; J gene: TRBJ2-1
CDR3 protein: CASKRDRTITNEKLFF; CDR3 DNA: TGCGCCAGCAAACGGGACAGGACTATAACTAATGAAAAACTGTTTTTT; clone size: NA; V gene: TRBV10-2; D gene: TRBD1; J gene: TRBJ1-4
CDR3 protein: CASSIYRSGSRETQYF; CDR3 DNA: TGTGCCAGTAGTATATATCGTTCGGGGTCGCGAGAGACCCAGTACTTC; clone size: NA; V gene: TRBV19; D gene: NA; J gene: TRBJ2-5
CDR3 protein: CSVGPGARTDTQYF; CDR3 DNA: TGCAGCGTTGGTCCGGGAGCGAGAACAGATACGCAGTATTTT; clone size: NA; V gene: TRBV29-1; D gene: NA; J gene: TRBJ2-3
CDR3 protein: CASGPGHSKFDTQYF; CDR3 DNA: TGTGCTAGTGGTCCTGGACACTCTAAATTCGATACGCAGTATTTT; clone size: NA; V gene: TRBV12-5; D gene: NA; J gene: TRBJ2-3
CDR3 protein: CASSFKQGGKDTQYF; CDR3 DNA: TGTGCCAGCAGCTTCAAACAGGGGGGGAAAGATACGCAGTATTTT; clone size: NA; V gene: TRBV9; D gene: NA; J gene: TRBJ2-3
CDR3 protein: CSARVAHEQFF; CDR3 DNA: TGCAGTGCTAGAGTGGCCCATGAGCAGTTCTTC; clone size: NA; V gene: TRBV20-1; D gene: NA; J gene: TRBJ2-1
CDR3 protein: CASSPWTGGFSNQPQHF; CDR3 DNA: TGTGCCAGCAGCCCATGGACAGGGGGCTTTAGCAATCAGCCCCAGCATTTT; clone size: NA; V gene: TRBV7-2; D gene: TRBD1; J gene: TRBJ1-5
CDR3 protein: CASSFRNQPQHF; CDR3 DNA: TGTGCCAGCAGTTTCCGCAATCAGCCCCAGCATTTT; clone size: NA; V gene: TRBV28; D gene: NA; J gene: TRBJ1-5
CDR3 protein: CSPGQGAGNEQFF; CDR3 DNA: TGCAGCCCGGGACAGGGGGCTGGCAATGAGCAGTTCTTC; clone size: NA; V gene: TRBV29-1; D gene: TRBD1; J gene: TRBJ2-1
CDR3 protein: CASSWETGGLAKNIQYF; CDR3 DNA: TGTGCCAGCAGCTGGGAGACGGGGGGTTTAGCCAAAAACATTCAGTACTTC; clone size: NA; V gene: TRBV7-9; D gene: TRBD2; J gene: TRBJ2-4
CDR3 protein: CASSFRTRSDTQYF; CDR3 DNA: TGTGCCAGCAGCTTCAGGACTAGATCAGATACGCAGTATTTT; clone size: NA; V gene: TRBV5-4; D gene: TRBD2; J gene: TRBJ2-3
CDR3 protein: CASSLFRDYNEQFF; CDR3 DNA: TGTGCCAGCAGCTTATTTCGCGACTACAATGAGCAGTTCTTC; clone size: few; V gene: TRBV7-2; D gene: NA; J gene: TRBJ2-1
CDR3 protein: CASSLDGLYTGELFF; CDR3 DNA: TGCGCCAGCAGCTTGGACGGCTTGTACACCGGGGAGCTGTTTTTT; clone size: once; V gene: TRBV5-1; D gene: NA; J gene: TRBJ2-2
CDR3 protein: CAISESGWNYGYTF; CDR3 DNA: TGTGCCATCAGTGAGTCGGGCTGGAACTATGGCTACACCTTC; clone size: NA; V gene: TRBV10-3; D gene: NA; J gene: TRBJ1-2